The 18 T cell receptor beta chains below were found in one sample sequenced in a study of shared clonotypes between healthy human individuals. Profiled with immunoSEQ multiplex PCR; TCRdb holds only in-frame clones, not every one. In the table there are about 340,000 clones, less than 85% of which are singletons. What was sequenced was memory CD4+ T cells sorted from blood. The subset: CD45RA-negative fraction. Receptors were obtained from a man younger than 40 in good health.

Comments on this clone: This may come from a read error, since a much larger clone is one base off. Other DNA sequences in this sample translate to the same CDR3. The chain carries TRBV7-2 and TRBJ2-7, with TRBD1 as a possible D gene (5 bases). The CDR3 has 14 residues. The V gene's germline CDR1 is SGHTA and CDR2 FQGNSA. V dropped 5 bases and J dropped 2 bases, with 13 bases sitting between them. The CDR3 loop is CASSPTTGTYEQYF. The CDR3, as DNA: TGTGCCAGCAGCCCCACAACAGGAACCTACGAGCAGTACTTC.

V is TRBV30 and J is TRBJ2-5; D possibly corresponds to TRBD1 (5 bases). Trimming took 3 bases from V and 0 from J, leaving 8 bases between them. The V gene's germline CDR1 is GTSNPN and CDR2 SVGIG (reference sequence). This CDR3 is built from 13 residues. Written as DNA, the CDR3 is TGTGCCTGGAGGCGACAGTACCAAGAGACCCAGTACTTC. Residues: CAWRRQYQETQYF.

This chain connects TRBV5-6 to TRBJ2-7, with 11 positions matching TRBD2. In germline, CDR1 is SGHDT, CDR2 YYEEEE. This CDR3 region has 19 residues. V shed 4 bases, J shed 6 bases, and the junction held 21 bases outside the gene matches. CDR3 residues: CASSPSYLTSGIVLSEQYF. Here the CDR3 DNA reads TGTGCCAGCAGCCCCTCCTACTTGACTAGCGGGATAGTATTGAGCGAGCAGTACTTC.

This clone was seen more than once but under ten times. The gene calls are TRBV7-2 and TRBJ2-7, with D possibly being TRBD1 (5 bases). The CDR3 spans 15 residues. V was pared by 5 bases and J by 1 base, with 15 bases between. The germline V gene has CDR1 SGHTA and CDR2 FQGNSA. The CDR3 loop reads CASSITPTASYEQYF. CDR3 in DNA: TGTGCCAGCAGCATAACCCCGACAGCTTCCTACGAGCAGTACTTC.

The chain is built from TRBV28 and TRBJ2-3, with 8 nucleotides matching TRBD2. The germline gives CDR1 MDHEN, CDR2 SYDVKM. Trimming at V came to 5 bases and at J to 2 bases, leaving 6 bases not matched to a gene. This CDR3 spans 15 amino acids. The CDR3 is CASSASGSYTDTQYF. DNA for the CDR3: TGTGCCAGCAGTGCCAGCGGGAGTTACACAGATACGCAGTATTTT.

The chain links TRBV14 to TRBJ1-1; 7 nucleotides align to TRBD1. CDR1 SGHDN and CDR2 FVKESK come from the germline V gene. V shed 1 base, J shed 0 bases, and the junction held 5 bases outside the gene matches. The CDR3 consists of 16 residues. CDR3 bases: TGTGCCAGCAGCCAAGGATTGGGACAGCTGAACACTGAAGCTTTCTTT. Amino acid sequence: CASSQGLGQLNTEAFF.

The genes are TRBV6-1 and TRBJ1-4; weak D call: TRBD1 (6 bases). Germline V gene data show CDR1 as MNHNS and CDR2 as SASEGT. The CDR3 covers 14 residues. Trimming removed 11 bases from V and 8 bases from J, with 21 bases in between. The CDR3 is CAGGQAQVWEKLFF. The DNA for the CDR3 is TGTGCCGGGGGGCAGGCTCAGGTTTGGGAAAAACTGTTTTTT.

The chain joins TRBV6-4 to TRBJ2-3, with TRBD2 matching over 12 bases. Germline loops: CDR1 MRHNA, CDR2 SNTAGT. The V segment lost 5 bases and the J segment 4 bases; nucleotides outside the gene matches: 4. CDR3 size: 15 residues. CDR3 in amino acids: CASSPLAGGPDTQYF. CDR3 nucleotides: TGTGCCAGCAGTCCTCTAGCGGGAGGGCCAGATACGCAGTATTTT.

A word on this clone: The junction departs from germline at one end; a sequencing error may be responsible. The V and J genes are TRBV10-3 and TRBJ2-2; the D call may be TRBD1 or TRBD2 (6 bases each). The V gene's germline CDR1 is ENHRY and CDR2 SYGVKD. CDR3 length equals 14 residues. The CDR3 sequence: CALSEGGGTGELFF. CDR3 coding DNA: TGTGCCCTCAGTGAGGGGGGTGGGACCGGGGAGCTGTTTTTT.

V is TRBV4-3 and J is TRBJ2-2, with TRBD1 as a possible D gene (5 bases). Trimming shortened V by 8 bases and J by 1 base, and 14 bases separated the two germline ends. CDR1 and CDR2 from the germline V gene are LGHNA and YSLEER. This CDR3 spans 15 amino acids. DNA of the CDR3: TGCGCCAGCTTCGGACAAGAGAAGAACACCGGGGAGCTGTTTTTT. It encodes CASFGQEKNTGELFF.

The chain links TRBV6-1 to TRBJ2-5, with D tentatively TRBD1 (5 bases). Per germline, CDR1 MNHNS and CDR2 SASEGT. V was shortened by 8 bases and J by 5 bases, with 12 bases between the two germline ends. The CDR3 runs 12 residues. Here the CDR3 DNA reads TGTGCCAGCGGACACCTCCTGGAGACCCAGTACTTC. It codes for CASGHLLETQYF.

The sample holds a few counts of this clone. The CDR3 DNA sequence: TGTGCCAGCAGCTCCTTAGCGGGAAACACCGGGGAGCTGTTTTTT. Amino acids: CASSSLAGNTGELFF. J is TRBJ2-2 and V is TRBV5-4; 8 nucleotides agree with TRBD2. V shed 3 bases and J 2 bases; nucleotides not matched to a gene: 3. Germline CDR1 is SGHNT and CDR2 is YYREEE (reference sequence). The CDR3 is 15 amino acids.

The chain uses TRBV9 and TRBJ2-1; the D is unclear. Germline V CDR1 and CDR2: SGDLS, YYNGEE. V was trimmed by 0 bases and J by 5 bases, leaving 6 bases between them. The CDR3 has 13 amino acids. CDR3 protein: CASSVGQHNEQFF. CDR3 sequence (DNA): TGTGCCAGCAGCGTAGGGCAGCACAATGAGCAGTTCTTC.

V and J are TRBV4-1 and TRBJ2-3; 8 positions match TRBD2. Germline V gene lookup returns CDR1 MGHRA and CDR2 YSYEKL. The junction had 2 bases not matched to a gene; V was cut back by 0 bases and J by 3 bases. The CDR3 is 15 amino acids. In DNA, the CDR3 is TGCGCCAGCAGCCAAGAGGGCGGGAGGACAGATACGCAGTATTTT. It yields the protein CASSQEGGRTDTQYF.

This rearrangement joins TRBV28 to TRBJ2-7; D possibly corresponds to TRBD1 (5 bases). Trimming took off 6 bases at V and 6 bases at J, with 24 bases between the two ends. Germline CDR1 reads MDHEN; CDR2 reads SYDVKM. The CDR3 covers 16 residues. In DNA, the CDR3 is TGTGCCAGCAGCCAGCCGACCGGACAACGACGGTGCGAGCAGTACTTC. Its protein is CASSQPTGQRRCEQYF.

This rearrangement joins TRBV9 to TRBJ2-5; TRBD1 or TRBD2 may be the D gene (5 bases each). Germline V CDR1 and CDR2: SGDLS, YYNGEE. This CDR3 is built from 17 residues. The V end was cut by 0 bases, the J end by 1 base, with 16 bases between. The CDR3 DNA reads TGTGCCAGCAGCGTAGCGACATTAATTGGGGGCCAAGAGACCCAGTACTTC. Its translation is CASSVATLIGGQETQYF.

This clone has a single count. The junction shows a germline mismatch at one end, possibly a read error. This chain joins TRBV7-6 and TRBJ2-1, with TRBD2 as a possible D gene (5 bases). This CDR3 comprises 12 residues. CDR1 and CDR2 from the germline V gene are SGHVS and FNYEAQ. CDR3 DNA: TGTGCCAGCAGCTCCGCAACTAGTGAGCTGTTCTTC. This sequence encodes CASSSATSELFF. The full variable domain, its missing parts supplied by reference TRBV7-6 and TRBJ2-1, is GAGVSQSPRYKVTKRGQDVALRCDPISGHVSLYWYRQALGQGPEFLTYFNYEAQQDKSGLPNDRFSAERPEGSISTLTIQRTEQRDSAMYRCASSSATSELFFGPGTRLTVL.

There are a few counts of this clone. V gene TRBV30 combines with J gene TRBJ2-1, with 8 nucleotides matching TRBD2. V lost 3 bases, J lost 9 bases, and 10 bases stayed unmatched. The CDR3 has 14 amino acids. Germline-derived CDR1 and CDR2 are GTSNPN and SVGIG (reference sequence). The CDR3 region has the DNA TGTGCCTGGAGCGGACTAGCCCTGGGGGGTGAGCAGTTCTTC. Amino acids: CAWSGLALGGEQFF. The variable domain in full, with the rest retrieved from reference TRBV30 and TRBJ2-1, is SQTIHQWPATLVQPVGSPLSLECTVEGTSNPNLYWYRQAAGRGLQLLFYSVGIGQISSEVPQNLSASRPQDRQFILSSKKLLLSDSGFYLCAWSGLALGGEQFFGPGTRLTVL.